This record concerns one T cell receptor (beta chain) sequence. CDR3-region Arm-PCR and iRepertoire HTBI primers produced the TCR beta libraries. TCRdb called the multiplex PCR reads again in MiXCR, with one record for every CDR3 protein. The sample contains around 450,000 distinct CDR3 sequences, roughly 17% of which appear only once. CDR1 and CDR2 (germline): KGHDR, SFDVKD. V lost 4 bases to trimming and J lost 2 bases; unmatched junction nucleotides: 7. The CDR3 has 16 amino acids. The sample belongs to a study of regulatory T cells in long-lasting Graves disease. Indicated time point: newly diagnosed GD, antithyroid drugs for less than 3 months. Generation of the TCR library employed RNA extracted from PBMCs. These data were also reused for a study on T cells in Graves' hyperthyroidism and ophthalmopathy. That investigation notes: Clinicians diagnosed patients from clinical symptoms, serum thyroxine and TRAb, thyroid ultrasound and orbital computed tomography.

This clonotype was sampled from a man in his forties with Graves disease. The rearrangement uses TRBV24-1 and TRBJ1-5, with 7 positions matching TRBD1. Sequenced material: peripheral blood mononuclear cells (PBMCs), taken at new diagnosis, from a patient treated with antithyroid drugs. The CDR3 DNA follows: TGTGCCACCAGTGAATCCGACAGGGCGGGCAATCAGCCCCAGCATTTT. Translated, it gives CATSESDRAGNQPQHF.